The next 20 T cell receptor beta chains were all read from a single sample in a study of shared clonotypes between healthy human individuals. CD8 cells regarded as naive lacked CD45RO, were positively chosen for CCR7, and omitted terminally differentiated effector memory CD45RA+ cells. Using immunoSEQ multiplex PCR, the repertoire was profiled, and TCRdb retains in-frame clones only, with some absent. The profile shows roughly 2 million clones, about 95% of them singletons. Sequenced material: naive CD8+ T cells sorted from blood. The receptor source for this set is a man between 18 and 35 years old in good health.

This clone was recorded once. The V and J genes are TRBV11-2 and TRBJ2-7; a weak D match, TRBD2 (5 bases). V was shortened by 6 bases and J by 6 bases, with 9 bases between the two germline ends. From germline, CDR1 is SGHAT and CDR2 FQNNGV. CDR3 size: 11 residues. The CDR3 sequence is CASRVEGEQYF. In DNA, the CDR3 is TGTGCCAGCAGGGTTGAGGGCGAGCAGTACTTC.

The J gene is TRBJ2-1, the V gene TRBV13; 8 bases agree with TRBD2. The CDR3 sequence is 12 residues long. Per the germline V gene, CDR1 is PRHDT and CDR2 is FYEKMQ (reference sequence). The V gene end was trimmed by 5 bases and the J gene end by 12 bases; junction bases not matched to a gene: 6. The CDR3 spells CASSPGGVWQFF. The CDR3 DNA reads as TGTGCCAGCAGCCCGGGAGGGGTATGGCAGTTCTTC.

This sequence joins TRBV5-1 and TRBJ1-1, with 8 positions matching TRBD1. CDR1 is SGHRS and CDR2 is YFSETQ in the germline V gene. The length of the CDR3 is 15 residues. The V gene end was trimmed by 0 bases and the J gene end by 3 bases; junction bases not matched to a gene: 4. The CDR3 spells CASSLGAGGYTEAFF. CDR3 nucleotide sequence: TGCGCCAGCAGCTTGGGCGCAGGGGGCTACACTGAAGCTTTCTTT.

The V call is TRBV6-1, the J call TRBJ1-2, with D unresolved. Deletions cut 5 bases from V and 1 base from J, with 14 bases between. The CDR3 contains 15 residues. Germline V gene sequence: CDR1 MNHNS, CDR2 SASEGT. CDR3 nucleotide sequence: TGTGCCAGCAGTAGCCTGGCATTCGATAACTATGGCTACACCTTC. Amino acid sequence: CASSSLAFDNYGYTF.

The chain employs TRBV7-6 and TRBJ2-7; 10 nucleotides line up with TRBD2. This CDR3 spans 15 amino acids. V dropped 6 bases and J dropped 3; count of bases not matched to a gene: 8. The germline V gene encodes CDR1 SGHVS and CDR2 FNYEAQ. CDR3 protein: CASRQGPSGSYEQYF. The DNA of the CDR3 is TGTGCCAGCAGGCAGGGGCCTAGCGGGAGCTACGAGCAGTACTTC.

V gene TRBV6-5 combines with J gene TRBJ2-2; D unclear. Trimming shortened V by 4 bases and J by 3 bases, and 9 bases separated the two germline ends. The germline V gene has CDR1 MNHEY and CDR2 SVGAGI. The CDR3 spans 14 residues. The CDR3 region is CASSFVRYTGELFF. The CDR3 DNA is TGTGCCAGCAGTTTCGTAAGATACACCGGGGAGCTGTTTTTT.

The chain employs TRBV5-8 and TRBJ2-3, with 7 bases aligning to TRBD1. Germline V gene data show CDR1 as SGHTS and CDR2 as YDEGEE. Germline trimming cut 2 bases from V and 0 bases from J; bases unmatched to any gene: 3. The CDR3 extends over 15 amino acids. CDR3 sequence: CASSFGTVSTDTQYF. The CDR3 nucleotides read TGTGCCAGCAGCTTCGGGACAGTTAGCACAGATACGCAGTATTTT. Based on the CDR3 plus reference TRBV5-8 and TRBJ2-3, the full variable domain is EAGVTQSPTHLIKTRGQQATLRCSPISGHTSVYWYQQALGLGLQFLLWYDEGEERNRGNFPPRFSGRQFPNYSSELNVNALELEDSALYLCASSFGTVSTDTQYFGPGTRLTVL.

The genes are TRBV30 and TRBJ2-7; D perhaps matches TRBD2 (5 bases). Germline lookup yields CDR1 GTSNPN and CDR2 SVGIG (reference sequence). The V end was cut by 3 bases, the J end by 3 bases, with 15 bases between. The CDR3 extends over 14 amino acids. The CDR3 reads CAWSALRANYEQYF. In nucleotides, the CDR3 is TGTGCCTGGAGCGCGTTGCGGGCCAACTACGAGCAGTACTTC.

This CDR3 reads CASSLQGAERTEAFF. In DNA form, the CDR3 reads TGTGCCAGCAGTCTACAGGGTGCTGAGCGCACTGAAGCTTTCTTT. The V and J genes are TRBV27 and TRBJ1-1; perhaps TRBD1 as D (6 bases). Trimming pared 5 bases from V and 4 bases from J, leaving 17 bases between. The CDR3 has 15 amino acids. Germline loops: CDR1 MNHEY, CDR2 SMNVEV (reference sequence).

This clone was detected only once. V usage is TRBV7-9 and J usage is TRBJ1-2, with 10 bases lining up with TRBD1. The CDR3 is 14 residues long. Per the germline V gene, CDR1 is SEHNR and CDR2 is FQNEAQ (reference sequence). After removal of 5 bases from V and 2 bases from J, the junction contained 2 bases not matched to a gene. The DNA of the CDR3 is TGTGCCAGCAGCGTGACAGGGGGCAACTATGGCTACACCTTC. The encoded protein is CASSVTGGNYGYTF.

The rearrangement uses TRBV5-1 and TRBJ1-1; D uncertain. Germline values: CDR1 SGHRS, CDR2 YFSETQ. The CDR3 sequence is 13 residues long. Trimming took off 0 bases at V and 4 bases at J, with 7 bases between the two ends. CDR3 sequence: CASSLAPATEAFF. Written as DNA, the CDR3 is TGCGCCAGCAGCTTGGCGCCAGCCACTGAAGCTTTCTTT.

The V gene is TRBV27, the J gene TRBJ2-2; perhaps D is TRBD1 or TRBD2 (6 bases each). This CDR3 region has 12 residues. From germline, CDR1 is MNHEY and CDR2 SMNVEV (reference sequence). The V end was cut by 6 bases, the J end by 6 bases, with 8 bases between. The CDR3 sequence: CASRRGAGELFF. The CDR3 nucleotides are TGTGCCAGCAGGAGGGGGGCCGGGGAGCTGTTTTTT.

A few counts support this clone. V usage is TRBV27 and J usage is TRBJ1-6; 8 bases are a match to TRBD1. With V trimmed by 5 bases and J by 12 bases, 9 bases remained unmatched. The CDR3 runs to 14 residues. Germline CDR1 reads MNHEY; CDR2 reads SMNVEV (reference sequence). The CDR3: CASSPGTGTGPLHF. The CDR3 DNA reads as TGTGCCAGCAGTCCCGGGACAGGCACCGGACCCCTCCACTTT.

This chain joins TRBV13 and TRBJ2-7; D possibly corresponds to TRBD1 (6 bases). V lost 5 bases and J 3 bases, leaving 17 bases between the germline ends. The germline CDR1 and CDR2 sequences are PRHDT and FYEKMQ (reference sequence). The CDR3 extends over 15 amino acids. CDR3 DNA: TGTGCCAGCAGCCTTAGGAGGACAGATAACTACGAGCAGTACTTC. This sequence encodes CASSLRRTDNYEQYF.

V is TRBV30 and J is TRBJ1-2; D ambiguous. From germline, CDR1 is GTSNPN and CDR2 SVGIG (reference sequence). V was cut by 4 bases and J by 4 bases, with 19 bases left in between. The CDR3 sequence is 15 residues long. The CDR3 loop reads CAWTLGQALSYGYTF. The CDR3 DNA follows: TGTGCCTGGACTCTAGGGCAGGCGTTATCCTATGGCTACACCTTC.

V usage is TRBV7-9 and J usage is TRBJ2-6, with 9 bases fitting TRBD2. CDR3 length equals 18 residues. The trim removed 4 bases at V and 0 bases at J, leaving 7 bases unmatched. Germline V gene lookup returns CDR1 SEHNR and CDR2 FQNEAQ (reference sequence). CDR3 sequence (DNA): TGTGCCAGCAGCTCAGGACTAGCGCTTTTCTCTGGGGCCAACGTCCTGACTTTC. It is translated as CASSSGLALFSGANVLTF.

The chain recombines TRBV7-6 with TRBJ2-5; D unclear. This CDR3 comprises 12 residues. V lost 5 bases, J lost 4 bases, and 8 bases lay in between. Per germline, CDR1 SGHVS and CDR2 FNYEAQ. CDR3 amino acids: CASSLGLETQYF. Written as DNA, the CDR3 is TGTGCCAGCAGCCTTGGGTTAGAGACCCAGTACTTC.

This chain joins TRBV7-9 and TRBJ1-1; D gene ambiguous. Trimming took off 2 bases at V and 1 base at J, with 8 bases between the two ends. The V gene's germline CDR1 is SEHNR and CDR2 FQNEAQ (reference sequence). The CDR3 covers 14 residues. The CDR3 nucleotides read TGTGCCAGCAGCTTACTAAGCCAGAACACTGAAGCTTTCTTT. Translated: CASSLLSQNTEAFF.

The chain carries TRBV18 and TRBJ2-2; D is unclear. The CDR3 covers 14 residues. Germline V lookup: CDR1 KGHSH, CDR2 LQKENI. Trimming removed 0 bases at V and 5 bases at J, with 7 bases between. The DNA for the CDR3 is TGTGCCAGCTCACCACCGGTAACGACCGGGGAGCTGTTTTTT. This encodes CASSPPVTTGELFF. The full variable domain, completed using reference TRBV18 and TRBJ2-2, is NAGVMQNPRHLVRRRGQEARLRCSPMKGHSHVYWYRQLPEEGLKFMVYLQKENIIDESGMPKERFSAEFPKEGPSILRIQQVVRGDSAAYFCASSPPVTTGELFFGEGSRLTVL.

In DNA, the CDR3 is TGTGCCAGCGGGGGGAGCACAGATACGCAGTATTTT. Encoded protein: CASGGSTDTQYF. The V gene is TRBV7-9, the J gene TRBJ2-3; TRBD2 might be the D (6 bases). CDR1 and CDR2 from the germline V gene are SEHNR and FQNEAQ (reference sequence). CDR3 length equals 12 residues. V dropped 8 bases and J dropped 0 bases, with 6 bases sitting between them.